The rows below give T cell receptor beta chains drawn from one sample of a study of blood T cells in healthy people across ages. One entry per CDR3 protein results from TCRdb running MiXCR on the 5' RACE reads. The sample lists around 1,600,000 distinct CDR3 sequences; less than 45% were seen once. Sequenced input: blood. The source is a woman under 30 in good health. The CDR3 runs from the conserved cysteine through the conserved F or W. The D gene is left open where the match is weak. Expanded clones get a size class; other rows say once, few or many, or leave the size out.

-,-,TRBJ2-7,TRBV20-1,CSARDKAGRYEQYF,TGCAGTGCTAGAGATAAGGCAGGTCGCTACGAGCAGTACTTC
-,-,TRBJ2-1,TRBV18,CASSPLPSSYNEQFF,TGTGCCAGCTCACCACTCCCAAGCTCCTACAATGAGCAGTTCTTC
-,many,TRBJ2-1,TRBV20-1,CSARPSYNEQFF,TGCAGTGCTAGACCCTCCTACAATGAGCAGTTCTTC
TRBD1,-,TRBJ1-5,TRBV4-1,CASSQQGGTGSFSQPQHF,TGCGCCAGCAGCCAACAGGGAGGGACAGGGTCTTTTAGTCAGCCCCAGCATTTT
-,few,TRBJ2-1,TRBV12-3/TRBV12-4,CASSFGGTTYNEQFF,TGTGCCAGCAGTTTTGGCGGGACAACCTACAATGAGCAGTTCTTC
TRBD1,-,TRBJ1-1,TRBV6-5,CASTRQGVIAEAFF,TGTGCCAGCACGAGGCAGGGGGTTATCGCTGAAGCTTTCTTT
-,-,TRBJ1-1,TRBV12-3/TRBV12-4,CASSLAWGTAVSTEAFF,TGTGCCAGCAGTTTAGCTTGGGGGACGGCAGTGAGCACTGAAGCTTTCTTT
-,-,TRBJ2-7,TRBV4-3,CASSQRGLAEPTYEQYF,TGCGCCAGCAGCCAAAGGGGGCTAGCGGAGCCCACCTACGAGCAGTACTTC
-,few,TRBJ2-2,TRBV24-1,CATSDPSDYTGELFF,TGTGCCACCAGTGATCCGTCAGACTACACCGGGGAGCTGTTTTTT
TRBD1,-,TRBJ2-5,TRBV10-2,CASRGKGTGNNEQYF,TGCGCCAGCAGGGGTAAGGGGACAGGCAACAATGAGCAGTACTTC
-,-,TRBJ1-4,TRBV5-1,CASSLALPGEKLFF,TGCGCCAGCAGCTTGGCCCTCCCGGGCGAAAAACTGTTTTTT
-,-,TRBJ1-1,TRBV20-1,CSARPPGPDEAFF,TGCAGTGCTAGACCCCCAGGCCCAGACGAAGCTTTCTTT
-,few,TRBJ2-6,TRBV15,CATFEGFGANVLTF,TGTGCCACCTTTGAAGGGTTTGGGGCCAACGTCCTGACTTTC
TRBD1,few,TRBJ1-2,TRBV4-1,CASRPSSTGFYGYTF,TGCGCCAGCAGACCTAGCTCGACAGGGTTCTATGGCTACACCTTC
-,-,TRBJ1-1,TRBV6-2/TRBV6-3,CASRTLTEAFF,TGTGCCAGCAGGACATTGACTGAAGCTTTCTTT
TRBD2,-,TRBJ2-5,TRBV9,CASSVVSGRNQETQYF,TGTGCCAGCAGCGTAGTTAGCGGGAGGAACCAAGAGACCCAGTACTTC
TRBD2,few,TRBJ2-7,TRBV9,CASSGTSGAEAYEQYF,TGTGCCAGCAGCGGGACTAGCGGGGCTGAGGCCTACGAGCAGTACTTC
TRBD2,few,TRBJ2-1,TRBV25-1,CASSDSGGAEDEQFF,TGTGCCAGCAGTGATAGCGGGGGGGCCGAGGATGAGCAGTTCTTC
-,few,TRBJ2-5,TRBV7-9,CASSLVRGGGETQYF,TGTGCCAGCAGCTTAGTCAGGGGAGGAGGAGAGACCCAGTACTTC
-,once,TRBJ1-4,TRBV7-2,CASSLGGGFGLEKLFF,TGTGCCAGCAGCTTAGGGGGGGGCTTTGGATTAGAAAAACTGTTTTTT
-,many,TRBJ2-1,TRBV5-1,CASSYDQLNNEQFF,TGCGCCAGCAGCTATGACCAGTTAAACAATGAGCAGTTCTTC
-,few,TRBJ1-6,TRBV27,CASSWGMDSPLHF,TGTGCCAGCAGTTGGGGGATGGATTCACCCCTCCACTTT
-,-,TRBJ1-4,TRBV20-1,CSARDVGEKLFF,TGCAGTGCTAGAGATGTGGGGGAAAAACTGTTTTTT
-,many,TRBJ1-2,TRBV20-1,CSASPGDYGYTF,TGCAGTGCTAGTCCAGGGGACTATGGCTACACCTTC
-,few,TRBJ2-7,TRBV6-5,CASSRTPKYEQYF,TGTGCCAGCAGCAGGACACCAAAGTACGAGCAGTACTTC
TRBD2,-,TRBJ2-3,TRBV2,CASSDFSGGTDTQYF,TGTGCCAGCAGTGATTTTAGCGGGGGAACAGATACGCAGTATTTT
TRBD2,few,TRBJ2-1,TRBV7-2,CASSPNSGGAENEQFF,TGTGCCAGCAGCCCCAATAGCGGGGGGGCGGAGAATGAGCAGTTCTTC
TRBD1,-,TRBJ2-1,TRBV24-1,CATSDRTGNLNEQFF,TGTGCCACCAGTGATCGGACAGGGAATTTGAACGAGCAGTTCTTC
-,-,TRBJ2-7,TRBV4-1,CASSGIRQRYYEQYF,TGCGCCAGCAGCGGAATACGGCAGCGCTACTACGAGCAGTACTTC
-,-,TRBJ2-1,TRBV3-1,CASSHFVGGNYNEQFF,TGTGCCAGCAGCCATTTCGTTGGCGGGAACTACAATGAGCAGTTCTTC
-,-,TRBJ1-5,TRBV4-3,CASSQVKDGSNQPQHF,TGCGCCAGTAGCCAAGTGAAGGACGGCAGCAATCAGCCCCAGCATTTT
TRBD2,once,TRBJ2-1,TRBV29-1,CSVPGLAGGDNEQFF,TGCAGCGTTCCGGGACTAGCGGGAGGAGACAATGAGCAGTTCTTC
TRBD1,-,TRBJ2-1,TRBV7-9,CAGSSQRGQVNNEQFF,TGTGCCGGCAGCTCCCAAAGGGGACAGGTGAACAATGAGCAGTTCTTC
-,-,TRBJ1-2,TRBV12-3/TRBV12-4,CASSRHFANYGYTF,TGTGCCAGCAGTAGACATTTCGCTAACTATGGCTACACCTTC
-,-,TRBJ1-1,TRBV6-6,CASRTGPGRTEAFF,TGTGCCAGCCGAACGGGGCCAGGGCGGACTGAAGCTTTCTTT
-,few,TRBJ2-3,TRBV10-3,CAISTLPRGGRTDTQYF,TGTGCCATCAGCACCCTTCCGAGAGGCGGTCGCACAGATACGCAGTATTTT
TRBD1,few,TRBJ2-5,TRBV6-6,CASSRGQGVETQYF,TGTGCCAGCAGTAGGGGACAGGGGGTTGAGACCCAGTACTTC
-,few,TRBJ2-1,TRBV10-3,CAISGMVGEQFF,TGTGCCATCAGTGGTATGGTTGGTGAGCAGTTCTTC
-,-,TRBJ2-1,TRBV10-3,CAINQEGSSYNEQFF,TGTGCCATCAATCAAGAGGGGTCGTCCTACAATGAGCAGTTCTTC
TRBD1,-,TRBJ1-2,TRBV7-2,CASSSSGQGAQRDGYTF,TGTGCCAGCAGCTCCTCGGGACAGGGGGCGCAGAGGGATGGCTACACCTTC
-,few,TRBJ2-3,TRBV25-1,CASSRSGGADTQYF,TGTGCCAGCAGTAGATCCGGGGGTGCAGATACGCAGTATTTT
-,once,TRBJ2-2,TRBV2,CASSEPILQVGTGELFF,TGTGCCAGCAGTGAACCGATACTCCAGGTGGGCACCGGGGAGCTGTTTTTT
TRBD2,many,TRBJ2-1,TRBV4-3,CASSQASRTSGGGEQFF,TGCGCCAGCAGCCAAGCATCCCGGACTAGCGGGGGGGGGGAGCAGTTCTTC
TRBD2,many,TRBJ2-5,TRBV28,CASSWGLAGQETQYF,TGTGCCAGCAGTTGGGGACTAGCGGGGCAAGAGACCCAGTACTTC
-,few,TRBJ1-4,TRBV4-1,CASSQGSQGSNEKLFF,TGCGCCAGCAGCCAAGGGTCCCAGGGGAGTAATGAAAAACTGTTTTTT
-,many,TRBJ1-6,TRBV12-3/TRBV12-4,CASSFDNSPLHF,TGTGCCAGCAGTTTTGATAATTCACCCCTCCACTTT
-,-,TRBJ2-7,TRBV6-5,CASSYRGLYNEQYF,TGTGCCAGCAGTTACCGTGGACTTTACAATGAGCAGTACTTC
-,-,TRBJ1-2,TRBV12-3/TRBV12-4,CASAPISRDGGYTF,TGTGCCAGCGCACCTATAAGCAGGGATGGAGGCTACACCTTC
-,few,TRBJ2-3,TRBV9,CASSVGKGGTQYF,TGTGCCAGCAGCGTAGGCAAGGGCGGTACGCAGTATTTT
-,-,TRBJ1-4,TRBV10-3,CAIGGTATNEKLFF,TGTGCCATCGGCGGCACCGCAACTAATGAAAAACTGTTTTTT
TRBD1,-,TRBJ2-7,TRBV28,CASSLSQGAREQYF,TGTGCCAGCAGTTTAAGTCAGGGGGCGAGGGAGCAGTACTTC
-,-,TRBJ1-2,TRBV6-5,CASSYSFQGGVSGYGYTF,TGTGCCAGCAGTTACTCGTTTCAGGGTGGGGTTTCCGGCTATGGCTACACCTTC
-,-,TRBJ2-7,TRBV27,CASSLRGANSYEQYF,TGTGCCAGCAGTCTCAGAGGGGCCAACTCCTACGAGCAGTACTTC